The next 12 T cell receptor beta chains were all read from a single sample in a study of blood T cell repertoires in COVID-19. The repertoire was sequenced with immunoSEQ multiplex PCR; TCRdb's copy has only in-frame clones and lacks some. The repertoire holds approximately 76,000 clones, with 80% to 90% as singletons. Input material: peripheral blood. These receptors were taken from a man aged 80 or over in a cohort sampled during active COVID-19.

The chain uses TRBV10-3 and TRBJ2-5, with D possibly being TRBD1 (7 bases). In germline, CDR1 is ENHRY, CDR2 SYGVKD. There are 14 residues in the CDR3. Trimming removed 4 bases at V and 5 bases at J, with 14 bases between. The CDR3 region is CAISVEGARETQYF. The DNA of the CDR3 is TGTGCCATCAGTGTGGAGGGGGCGCGGGAGACCCAGTACTTC.

This sequence joins TRBV19 and TRBJ2-3; tentative D call: TRBD1 (5 bases). CDR3 length: 15 residues. V was cut by 1 base and J by 1 base, with 9 bases left in between. The germline V gene has CDR1 LNHDA and CDR2 SQIVND (reference sequence). Here the CDR3 reads CASSIGQGGTDTQYF. For the CDR3, the DNA is TGTGCCAGTAGTATAGGTCAAGGGGGCACAGATACGCAGTATTTT.

The chain links TRBV19 to TRBJ2-2, with D possibly being TRBD2 (5 bases). The V end lost 4 bases, the J end lost 4 bases, and 10 bases lay between the germline ends. This CDR3 has 14 residues. The germline CDR1 and CDR2 sequences are LNHDA and SQIVND (reference sequence). In DNA, the CDR3 is TGTGCCAGTAGTACGGAGGTTCGCACCGGGGAGCTGTTTTTT. Its translation is CASSTEVRTGELFF.

This rearrangement joins TRBV20-1 to TRBJ2-3, with 8 positions matching TRBD2. The CDR3 totals 16 residues. Trimming cost V 3 bases and J 5 bases; bases outside gene matches: 13. Germline CDR1 and CDR2: DFQATT and SNEGSKA (reference sequence). CDR3 amino acids: CSASDVDGGAGDTQYF. The CDR3, as DNA: TGCAGTGCTAGTGATGTTGACGGGGGGGCCGGAGATACGCAGTATTTT.

V gene TRBV7-9 combines with J gene TRBJ1-3, with 7 bases aligning to TRBD1. CDR1 and CDR2 (germline): SEHNR, FQNEAQ (reference sequence). V shed 5 bases, J shed 2 bases, and the junction held 3 bases outside the gene matches. The CDR3 is 14 amino acids. CDR3 amino acids: CASSPGTAGNTIYF. The CDR3 DNA is TGTGCCAGCAGCCCGGGGACAGCTGGAAACACCATATATTTT.

J is TRBJ1-1 and V is TRBV7-9; 7 bases are a match to TRBD1. Losses at the gene ends were 5 bases for V and 1 base for J; bases not matched to a gene: 4. Germline values: CDR1 SEHNR, CDR2 FQNEAQ (reference sequence). The CDR3 extends over 14 amino acids. The CDR3 coding sequence is TGTGCCAGCAGCGCCCGGACAGGGAACACTGAAGCTTTCTTT. It codes for CASSARTGNTEAFF.

The V gene is TRBV5-6, the J gene TRBJ2-2, with a possible D match to TRBD1 (5 bases). Germline lookup yields CDR1 SGHDT and CDR2 YYEEEE. The CDR3 is made up of 16 amino acids. The V end was cut by 0 bases, the J end by 1 base, with 10 bases between. The CDR3 sequence is CASSLGWGQNTGELFF. DNA for the CDR3: TGTGCCAGCAGCTTGGGATGGGGCCAGAACACCGGGGAGCTGTTTTTT.

This clone was seen a few times. The rearrangement links TRBV11-1 to TRBJ2-1; 10 bases are shared with TRBD1. CDR1 and CDR2 from the germline V gene are SGHAT and FQDESV (reference sequence). Trimming at V came to 5 bases and at J to 4 bases, leaving 5 bases not matched to a gene. The CDR3 sequence is 15 residues long. The DNA of the CDR3 is TGTGCCAGCAGCCAAGGGACAGGGGAATACAATGAGCAGTTCTTC. It specifies CASSQGTGEYNEQFF.

The chain carries TRBV7-2 and TRBJ1-1; 9 positions agree with TRBD1. Germline V gives CDR1 SGHTA, CDR2 FQGNSA. V dropped 2 bases and J dropped 10; count of bases not matched to a gene: 8. This CDR3 spans 14 amino acids. The CDR3 is CASSLSQGAFGAFF. The DNA for the CDR3 is TGTGCCAGCAGCTTATCACAGGGGGCCTTTGGAGCTTTCTTT. Full variable domain (remainder filled in from reference TRBV7-2 and TRBJ1-1): GAGVSQSPSNKVTEKGKDVELRCDPISGHTALYWYRQSLGQGLEFLIYFQGNSAPDKSGLPSDRFSAERTGGSVSTLTIQRTQQEDSAVYLCASSLSQGAFGAFFGQGTRLTVV.

The rearrangement uses TRBV21-1 and TRBJ1-5. TRBV21-1 is classified as a pseudogene. The CDR3 length is 15 residues. The CDR3 region is CASSMGGPSNQPQHF. CDR3 bases: TGTGCCAGCAGCATGGGGGGGCCCAGCAATCAGCCCCAGCATTTT.

The chain carries TRBV2 and TRBJ1-4; 11 bases line up with TRBD1. Germline V lookup: CDR1 SNHLY, CDR2 FYNNEI. The ends lost 4 bases at V and 7 bases at J; junction bases unmatched: 2. This CDR3 spans 14 amino acids. CDR3 region: CASSAGTGGEKLFF. DNA of the CDR3: TGTGCCAGCAGTGCCGGGACAGGGGGTGAAAAACTGTTTTTT.

The chain recombines TRBV9 with TRBJ2-3; D perhaps matches TRBD2 (5 bases). The V gene lost 0 bases and the J gene lost 4 bases, with 9 bases spanning the gap. The CDR3 loop spans 14 amino acids. CDR1 is SGDLS and CDR2 is YYNGEE in the germline V gene. This CDR3 reads CASSVGGGSDTQYF. Written as DNA, the CDR3 is TGTGCCAGCAGCGTAGGTGGAGGTTCAGATACGCAGTATTTT.